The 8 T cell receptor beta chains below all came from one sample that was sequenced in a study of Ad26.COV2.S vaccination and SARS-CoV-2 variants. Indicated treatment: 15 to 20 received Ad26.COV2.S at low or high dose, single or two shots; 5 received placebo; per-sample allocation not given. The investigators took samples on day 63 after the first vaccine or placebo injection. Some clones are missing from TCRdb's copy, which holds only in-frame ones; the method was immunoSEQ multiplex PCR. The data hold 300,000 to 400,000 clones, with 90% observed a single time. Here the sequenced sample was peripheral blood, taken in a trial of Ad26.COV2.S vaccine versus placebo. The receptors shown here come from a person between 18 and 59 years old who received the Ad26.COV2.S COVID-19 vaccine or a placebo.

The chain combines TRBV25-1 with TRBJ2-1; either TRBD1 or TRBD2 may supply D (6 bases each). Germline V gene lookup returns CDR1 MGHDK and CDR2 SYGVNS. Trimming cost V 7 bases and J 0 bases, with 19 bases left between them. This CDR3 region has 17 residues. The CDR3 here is CASTRTGDTSSYNEQFF. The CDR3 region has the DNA TGTGCCAGCACCCGAACGGGGGACACAAGCTCCTACAATGAGCAGTTCTTC. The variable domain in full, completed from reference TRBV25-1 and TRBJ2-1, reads EADIYQTPRYLVIGTGKKITLECSQTMGHDKMYWYQQDPGMELHLIHYSYGVNSTEKGDLSSESTVSRIRTEHFPLTLESARPSHTSQYLCASTRTGDTSSYNEQFFGPGTRLTVL.

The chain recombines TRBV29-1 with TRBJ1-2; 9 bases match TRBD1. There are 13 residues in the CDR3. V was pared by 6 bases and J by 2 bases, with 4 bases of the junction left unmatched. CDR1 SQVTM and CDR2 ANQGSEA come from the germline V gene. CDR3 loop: CSVWTGVNYGYTF. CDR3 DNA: TGCAGCGTCTGGACAGGGGTCAACTATGGCTACACCTTC.

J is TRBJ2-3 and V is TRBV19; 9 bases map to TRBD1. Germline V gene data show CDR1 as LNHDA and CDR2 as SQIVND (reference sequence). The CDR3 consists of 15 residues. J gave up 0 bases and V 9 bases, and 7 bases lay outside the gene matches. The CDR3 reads CASSSGQGSTDTQYF. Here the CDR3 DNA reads TGTGCCAGCTCATCGGGACAGGGTAGCACAGATACGCAGTATTTT. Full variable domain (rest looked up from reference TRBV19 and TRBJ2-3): DGGITQSPKYLFRKEGQNVTLSCEQNLNHDAMYWYRQDPGQGLRLIYYSQIVNDFQKGDIAEGYSVSREKKESFPLTVTSAQKNPTAFYLCASSSGQGSTDTQYFGPGTRLTVL.

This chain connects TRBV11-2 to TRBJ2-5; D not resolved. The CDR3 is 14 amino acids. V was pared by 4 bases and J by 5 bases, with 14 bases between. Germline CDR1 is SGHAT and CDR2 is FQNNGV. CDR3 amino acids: CASSSLSKQETQYF. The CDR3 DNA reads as TGTGCCAGCAGCTCCTTATCCAAGCAGGAGACCCAGTACTTC.

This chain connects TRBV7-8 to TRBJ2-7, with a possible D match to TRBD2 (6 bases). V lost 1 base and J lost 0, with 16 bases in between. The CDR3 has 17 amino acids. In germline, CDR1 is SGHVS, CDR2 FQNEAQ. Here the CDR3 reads CASSLEVGRESSYEQYV. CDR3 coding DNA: TGTGCCAGCAGCTTAGAAGTGGGACGGGAGAGCTCCTACGAGCAGTACGTC.

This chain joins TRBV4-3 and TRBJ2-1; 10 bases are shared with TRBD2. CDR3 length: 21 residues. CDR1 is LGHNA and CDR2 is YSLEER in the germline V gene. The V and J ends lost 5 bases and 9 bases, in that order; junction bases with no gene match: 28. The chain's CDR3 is CASSGGRADTLFSGRPSEQFF. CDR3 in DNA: TGCGCCAGCAGCGGGGGCAGGGCGGATACCCTCTTTAGCGGGAGGCCGAGTGAGCAGTTCTTC.

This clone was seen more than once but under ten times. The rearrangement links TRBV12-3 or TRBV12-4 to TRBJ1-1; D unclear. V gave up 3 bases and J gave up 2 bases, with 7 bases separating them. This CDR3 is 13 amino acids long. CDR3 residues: CASSFVLNTEAFF. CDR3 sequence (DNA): TGTGCCAGCAGTTTCGTCCTTAACACTGAAGCTTTCTTT.

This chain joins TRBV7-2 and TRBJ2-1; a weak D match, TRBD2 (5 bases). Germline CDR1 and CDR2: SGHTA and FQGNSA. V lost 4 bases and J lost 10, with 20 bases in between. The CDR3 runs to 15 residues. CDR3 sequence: CASSSPASAGIEQFF. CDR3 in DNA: TGTGCCAGCAGCTCCCCCGCTTCGGCCGGGATAGAGCAGTTCTTC.